The 28 T cell receptor beta chains below all came from one sample that was sequenced in a study of human T cells and chemical hapten exposure. Time point here: patch test 1, 2 weeks after DPC sensitization. Stated treatment: therapeutic diphenylcyclopropenone sensitization with weekly scalp DPC. Each CDR3 protein is one row after TCRdb ran MiXCR on the RACE reads. This sample has about 340,000 distinct CDR3 sequences, with 6% to 8.5% found just once. The sequencing here drew on whole blood, taken in connection with sensitization to the hapten diphenylcyclopropenone (DPC). The receptors were gathered from a woman in her late teens or twenties with alopecia areata. Some clones in this sample may be carry-over from other donors' samples.

This chain joins TRBV14 and TRBJ2-1, with 13 bases that match TRBD2. Germline V CDR1 and CDR2: SGHDN, FVKESK. J lost 7 bases, V lost 0 bases, and 6 bases had no gene match. CDR3 length: 17 amino acids. CDR3 sequence: CASSQELGLAGLNEQFF. CDR3 DNA: TGTGCCAGCAGCCAAGAATTGGGACTAGCGGGGTTGAATGAGCAGTTCTTC. The full variable domain, its missing parts supplied by reference TRBV14 and TRBJ2-1, is EAGVTQFPSHSVIEKGQTVTLRCDPISGHDNLYWYRRVMGKEIKFLLHFVKESKQDESGMPNNRFLAERTGGTYSTLKVQPAELEDSGVYFCASSQELGLAGLNEQFFGPGTRLTVL.

This clonotype was observed a few times. The chain couples TRBV12-3 or TRBV12-4 to TRBJ1-5; the D gene is possibly TRBD1 (5 bases). The length of the CDR3 is 14 residues. V was clipped by 5 bases and J by 6 bases, with 14 bases between them. For the CDR3, the DNA is TGTGCCAGCAGTACAACGACAGTCCCTCAGCCCCAGCATTTT. Translation gives CASSTTTVPQPQHF.

The gene calls are TRBV10-3 and TRBJ2-3; D gene ambiguous. V lost 3 bases, J lost 2 bases, and 6 bases lay in between. The CDR3 extends over 13 amino acids. Germline V CDR1 and CDR2: ENHRY, SYGVKD. The CDR3 nucleotides read TGTGCCATCAGTGACCACCCCACAGATACGCAGTATTTT. It specifies CAISDHPTDTQYF.

The V call is TRBV29-1, the J call TRBJ2-5, with 10 bases aligning to TRBD2. Trimming cost V 6 bases and J 3 bases; bases outside gene matches: 4. In germline, CDR1 is SQVTM, CDR2 ANQGSEA. There are 13 residues in the CDR3. Here the CDR3 DNA reads TGCAGCGTAGAGCGGGGGGGAGAAGAGACCCAGTACTTC. This gives the protein CSVERGGEETQYF.

This clonotype was observed a few times. The gene calls are TRBV5-1 and TRBJ1-1; D unclear. This CDR3 has 14 residues. V was shortened by 4 bases and J by 1 base, with 11 bases between the two germline ends. Germline V gives CDR1 SGHRS, CDR2 YFSETQ. Here the CDR3 reads CASSHLLENTEAFF. CDR3 bases: TGCGCCAGCAGCCATTTACTGGAGAACACTGAAGCTTTCTTT.

This clonotype was observed a few times. The V and J genes are TRBV28 and TRBJ2-3; 9 nucleotides agree with TRBD1. Germline V gene sequence: CDR1 MDHEN, CDR2 SYDVKM. V lost 5 bases, J lost 6 bases, and 12 bases stayed unmatched. The CDR3 loop spans 16 amino acids. The DNA for the CDR3 is TGTGCCAGCAGTACCTGGACAGGGGAGTATGGGGATACGCAGTATTTT. Amino acid sequence: CASSTWTGEYGDTQYF.

Many counts were recorded for this clonotype. J is TRBJ2-1 and V is TRBV10-3; D uncertain. From germline, CDR1 is ENHRY and CDR2 SYGVKD. V was shortened by 2 bases and J by 0 bases, with 11 bases between the two germline ends. The CDR3 runs to 16 residues. CDR3 DNA sequence: TGTGCCATCAGTGAGGGCAGTTTTAGCTCCTACAATGAGCAGTTCTTC. Residues: CAISEGSFSSYNEQFF.

This chain connects TRBV4-2 to TRBJ2-5; D is possibly TRBD1 (6 bases). The germline CDR1 and CDR2 sequences are LGHNA and YNFKEQ. The CDR3 runs to 15 residues. Trimming left V 1 base short and J 3 bases short, with 12 bases between. CDR3 bases: TGTGCCAGCAGCCAAGTTCTGCGGACAGAAGAGACCCAGTACTTC. Its translation is CASSQVLRTEETQYF.

This clonotype turned up a few times. The gene calls are TRBV6-6 and TRBJ1-5; D is unclear. The germline CDR1 and CDR2 sequences are MNHNY and SVGAGI (reference sequence). This CDR3 is built from 15 residues. V lost 5 bases and J 2 bases, leaving 13 bases between the germline ends. This chain's CDR3 is CASSQTSTGNQPQHF. For the CDR3, the DNA is TGTGCCAGCAGTCAAACTTCGACTGGCAATCAGCCCCAGCATTTT.

In this sample, this clonotype turned up a few times. The J gene is TRBJ1-2, the V gene TRBV15; D unresolved. Germline CDR1 LNHNV, CDR2 YYDKDF (reference sequence). The V and J ends lost 0 bases and 5 bases respectively, with 4 bases between them. The CDR3 sequence is 12 residues long. The CDR3 DNA reads as TGTGCCACCAGCAGAGATAATTATGGCTACACCTTC. Translating gives CATSRDNYGYTF.

This clonotype occurred many times. The chain combines TRBV7-8 with TRBJ2-5; a weak D match, TRBD2 (6 bases). CDR3 length: 14 residues. The V end was cut by 1 base, the J end by 0 bases, with 6 bases between. Per the germline V gene, CDR1 is SGHVS and CDR2 is FQNEAQ. CDR3 protein: CASSLGTNQETQYF. The CDR3 DNA reads as TGTGCCAGCAGCTTAGGGACTAACCAAGAGACCCAGTACTTC.

This clonotype was seen at least ten times. The chain combines TRBV12-3 or TRBV12-4 with TRBJ2-1; D not certain. V was clipped by 10 bases and J by 3 bases, with 10 bases between them. The CDR3 has 12 amino acids. The CDR3 sequence is CATKNSYNEQFF. The CDR3 DNA reads as TGTGCCACCAAAAACAGCTACAATGAGCAGTTCTTC.

The chain joins TRBV7-2 to TRBJ1-5, with D possibly TRBD1 on 6 matching bases. This CDR3 has 13 residues. Germline-derived CDR1 and CDR2 are SGHTA and FQGNSA. Trimming stripped 4 bases from V and 5 bases from J, with 9 bases between. CDR3 in DNA: TGTGCCAGCAGCTCCGGACAGTATCAGCCCCAGCATTTT. It specifies CASSSGQYQPQHF. Based on the CDR3 plus reference TRBV7-2 and TRBJ1-5, the full variable domain is GAGVSQSPSNKVTEKGKDVELRCDPISGHTALYWYRQSLGQGLEFLIYFQGNSAPDKSGLPSDRFSAERTGGSVSTLTIQRTQQEDSAVYLCASSSGQYQPQHFGDGTRLSIL.

The table lists this clonotype with many counts. This rearrangement joins TRBV3-1 to TRBJ1-1, with TRBD1 matching over 7 bases. V lost 1 base, J lost 7 bases, and 6 bases stayed unmatched. Germline lookup yields CDR1 LGHDT and CDR2 YNNKEL (reference sequence). The CDR3 totals 14 residues. The CDR3 DNA is TGTGCCAGCAGCCAAGTAGGGGGCATCGTTGAAGCTTTCTTT. It translates to CASSQVGGIVEAFF.

This clonotype came up many times. This chain links TRBV6-4 with TRBJ2-2; D unresolved. Germline V gene sequence: CDR1 MRHNA, CDR2 SNTAGT. Trimming left V 0 bases short and J 3 bases short, with 8 bases between. The CDR3 sequence is 15 residues long. CDR3 sequence: CASSDSASDTGELFF. The CDR3 DNA follows: TGTGCCAGCAGTGACTCGGCTTCAGACACCGGGGAGCTGTTTTTT.

The V gene is TRBV25-1, the J gene TRBJ2-5, with a possible D match to TRBD2 (6 bases). This CDR3 is 13 amino acids long. Looked up from germline, CDR1 is MGHDK and CDR2 is SYGVNS. V was cut by 3 bases and J by 3 bases, with 8 bases left in between. The CDR3 here is CASSDRREETQYF. CDR3 in DNA: TGTGCCAGCAGTGACAGGAGGGAAGAGACCCAGTACTTC. Full variable domain (outside the CDR3, taken from reference TRBV25-1 and TRBJ2-5): EADIYQTPRYLVIGTGKKITLECSQTMGHDKMYWYQQDPGMELHLIHYSYGVNSTEKGDLSSESTVSRIRTEHFPLTLESARPSHTSQYLCASSDRREETQYFGPGTRLLVL.

The sample holds a few counts of this clonotype. CDR3 sequence: CASSLPYSGTEAFF. As DNA, the CDR3 is TGTGCCAGCAGTTTGCCCTACTCCGGGACAGAAGCTTTCTTT. The J gene is TRBJ1-1, the V gene TRBV28; possible D gene TRBD1, 6 bases. The ends were cut back, 3 bases at V and 8 bases at J, with 16 bases in the middle. Germline V lookup: CDR1 MDHEN, CDR2 SYDVKM. The CDR3 totals 14 residues.

This clonotype was recorded many times. J is TRBJ1-2 and V is TRBV6-1, with TRBD1 as a possible D gene (6 bases). The CDR3 has 15 residues. With 6 bases removed from V and 4 bases from J, the gap between germline ends came to 18 bases. CDR1 and CDR2 (germline): MNHNS, SASEGT. CDR3 nucleotide sequence: TGTGCCAGCAGCCCAGGGGCGGACAGTGTCTATGGCTACACCTTC. Protein product: CASSPGADSVYGYTF.

This clonotype occurred many times. V and J are TRBV6-5 and TRBJ2-1; D not certain. This CDR3 comprises 15 residues. Germline CDR1 MNHEY, CDR2 SVGAGI. The V end lost 11 bases, the J end lost 2 bases, and 19 bases lay between the germline ends. In nucleotides, the CDR3 is TGTGCCTCCTGGGCGGCCCCAGACACCTACAATGAGCAGTTCTTC. Protein sequence: CASWAAPDTYNEQFF.

There are a few counts of this clonotype. The rearrangement links TRBV20-1 to TRBJ1-4; D might be TRBD1 (5 bases). The ends were cut back, 0 bases at V and 7 bases at J, with 9 bases in the middle. The CDR3 is 13 residues long. CDR1 is DFQATT, CDR2 SNEGSKA, per germline (reference sequence). CDR3 protein: CSAREWGGEKLFF. The CDR3 DNA follows: TGCAGTGCTAGAGAGTGGGGGGGTGAAAAACTGTTTTTT.

This clonotype was observed a handful of times. At one of its ends the junction is not consistent with the germline gene, which may arise from a read error. The chain carries TRBV20-1 and TRBJ1-5; 7 bases agree with TRBD1. Germline CDR1 reads DFQATT; CDR2 reads SNEGSKA (reference sequence). This CDR3 has 16 residues. The CDR3 spells CSARDQGGISNQPQHF. The CDR3 DNA follows: TGCAGTGCCAGAGATCAGGGGGGGATAAGCAATCAGCCCCAGCATTTT.

This clonotype was observed at least ten times. The chain recombines TRBV5-6 with TRBJ2-3, with D perhaps assigned TRBD1 or TRBD2 (5 bases each). The germline gives CDR1 SGHDT, CDR2 YYEEEE. The CDR3 spans 17 residues. The germline V and J ends were trimmed by 0 bases and 0 bases, with 14 bases remaining between them. Here the CDR3 reads CASSLGTGTASTDTQYF. The CDR3 DNA sequence: TGTGCCAGCAGCTTGGGGACCGGGACGGCGAGCACAGATACGCAGTATTTT.

The V call is TRBV5-1, the J call TRBJ1-2; the match to TRBD1 covers 9 bases. This CDR3 has 13 residues. The V and J ends lost 4 bases and 4 bases, in that order; junction bases with no gene match: 2. Per the germline V gene, CDR1 is SGHRS and CDR2 is YFSETQ. This CDR3 is CASSAQGAYGYTF. The CDR3 DNA reads as TGCGCCAGCAGCGCACAGGGGGCCTATGGCTACACCTTC. Variable domain in full (rest from reference TRBV5-1 and TRBJ1-2): KAGVTQTPRYLIKTRGQQVTLSCSPISGHRSVSWYQQTPGQGLQFLFEYFSETQRNKGNFPGRFSGRQFSNSRSEMNVSTLELGDSALYLCASSAQGAYGYTFGSGTRLTVV.

There are a few counts of this clonotype. DNA of the CDR3: TGTGCCAGCAGCCGCGGGGGCTCGGGAAGGGGTGACAATGAGCAGTTCTTC. Translating gives CASSRGGSGRGDNEQFF. V and J are TRBV11-3 and TRBJ2-1, with D maybe TRBD2 (7 bases). In germline, CDR1 is SGHNT, CDR2 YENEEA. V lost 5 bases and J 5 bases, leaving 22 bases between the germline ends. The CDR3 covers 17 residues.

The table lists this clonotype with many counts. The chain recombines TRBV3-1 with TRBJ2-5; 8 bases fit TRBD2. The CDR3 has 15 residues. The trim removed 4 bases at V and 4 bases at J, leaving 8 bases unmatched. The germline V gene encodes CDR1 LGHDT and CDR2 YNNKEL (reference sequence). The CDR3 loop is CASSPRERGGETQYF. For the CDR3, the DNA is TGTGCCAGCAGCCCAAGAGAACGGGGGGGAGAGACCCAGTACTTC.

This clonotype was recorded at least ten times. The CDR3 protein is CASSLPGLTWPQHF. The CDR3 DNA reads as TGTGCCAGCAGTTTACCCGGGCTAACCTGGCCCCAGCATTTT. V and J are TRBV12-3 or TRBV12-4 and TRBJ1-5; D is unclear. CDR3 length: 14 residues. V was trimmed by 2 bases and J by 9 bases, leaving 14 bases between them.

This clonotype occurred a few times. The chain joins TRBV12-3 or TRBV12-4 to TRBJ2-5; weak D call: TRBD1 (5 bases). This CDR3 is built from 14 residues. With 5 bases removed from V and 2 bases from J, the gap between germline ends came to 12 bases. CDR3 protein: CASSGATIQETQYF. For the CDR3, the DNA is TGTGCCAGCAGTGGGGCCACTATACAAGAGACCCAGTACTTC.

This sequence joins TRBV7-9 and TRBJ1-1; D not certain. Germline V gene data show CDR1 as SEHNR and CDR2 as FQNEAQ (reference sequence). V lost 4 bases and J 0 bases, leaving 12 bases between the germline ends. The CDR3 totals 15 residues. The CDR3 loop reads CASSSGGSMNTEAFF. The CDR3 nucleotides are TGTGCCAGCAGCTCCGGCGGCAGTATGAACACTGAAGCTTTCTTT.